This T cell receptor beta chain originates from a study of blood T cell repertoires in COVID-19. In the source study's methods: Estimation of nucleated cell counts relied on the amplification of reference gene primers. TCRdb keeps only in-frame clones here, not all; method: immunoSEQ multiplex PCR. V, J and clone size derive from that table, while D and trimming were established from the DNA sequence. The sample lists about 120,000 clones, about 87% seen once, with more than 25% in the top ten. This sequence was found in a woman between 65 and 79 years old with acute or convalescent COVID-19. The sequencing input was peripheral blood.

The CDR3 reads CASSLGQGLQFF. CDR3 coding DNA: TGTGCCAGCAGCTTGGGGCAGGGGCTACAGTTCTTC. The V gene is TRBV5-4, the J gene TRBJ2-1; weak D call: TRBD1 (6 bases). CDR3 length: 12 residues. V lost 0 bases to trimming and J lost 13 bases, with 11 bases between them. Germline-derived CDR1 and CDR2 are SGHNT and YYREEE (reference sequence).